A selection of T cell receptor beta chains follows, all from one sample in a study of blood T cell repertoires in COVID-19. Only in-frame clones appear in the TCRdb table, and some are missing; sequencing was by immunoSEQ multiplex PCR. The sample lists 200,000 or so clones, 88% occurring once. The sample consisted of peripheral blood. These receptors came from a man in his 70s with active or convalescent COVID-19. Both conserved end residues are part of each CDR3. The order of the fields is J gene, V gene, CDR3 protein.

TRBJ2-3 | TRBV7-9 | CASSLDSRQYF
TRBJ2-6 | TRBV18 | CASSPFEDYSSGANVLTF
TRBJ2-5 | TRBV27 | CASSLWAGGRETQYF
TRBJ2-1 | TRBV2 | CASGGRGAYNEQFF
TRBJ1-5 | TRBV10-3 | CAISESRDTLYQPQHF
TRBJ1-4 | TRBV7-9 | CASTSVAGGKLFF
TRBJ1-1 | TRBV7-9 | CASSFLGQGPNTEAFF
TRBJ2-3 | TRBV19 | CASRQGLDTDTQYF
TRBJ1-1 | TRBV28 | CASSKGGTGATEAFF
TRBJ2-7 | TRBV21-1 | CASTFPRQGIRIAEQYF
TRBJ2-1 | TRBV4-3 | CASSQAPLGAYNEQFF
TRBJ1-2 | TRBV5-1 | CASSLEGTGTYGYTF
TRBJ2-1 | TRBV7-9 | CASSLHRGSDEQFF
TRBJ2-3 | TRBV9 | CASSIAGGGRTDTQYF
TRBJ2-3 | TRBV2 | CASSDSSTDTQYF
TRBJ2-1 | TRBV2 | CASSDPSGSNEQFF
TRBJ2-2 | TRBV7-2 | CASSFRAIAGSGELFF
TRBJ2-5 | TRBV4-3 | CASSQDLRLAGVVETQYF
TRBJ2-1 | TRBV28 | CASHSGTGTYNEQFF
TRBJ1-2 | TRBV7-9 | CASSPAAASLGYTF
TRBJ2-1 | TRBV27 | CASSLSGAGWRQFF
TRBJ2-5 | TRBV11-2 | CASSSGTAPVETQYF
TRBJ1-1 | TRBV19 | CASGSRLWNTEAFF
TRBJ2-3 | TRBV5-6 | CASSPDGGVAGLTDTQYF
TRBJ2-5 | TRBV7-2 | CASSLDRESAQYF
TRBJ1-1 | TRBV10-1 | CASSESEGRAFF
TRBJ2-3 | TRBV4-1 | CASSPTGQTTDTQYF
TRBJ1-1 | TRBV28 | CASTSPAWGGGTEAFF
TRBJ2-6 | TRBV21-1 | CASSKRSGCRPESGRASGANVLTF
TRBJ1-4 | TRBV6-1 | CASSDQGRGKKLFF
TRBJ1-2 | TRBV5-8 | CASSSGQYGYTF
TRBJ1-1 | TRBV16 | CASSQSTENTEAFF
TRBJ2-1 | TRBV7-7 | CASSLGQGNYNEQFF
TRBJ2-3 | TRBV5-1 | CASSRGQLYNTDTQYF
TRBJ2-5 | TRBV5-4 | CASSLQPGGGETQYF
TRBJ1-4 | TRBV4-1 | CASSQDFREKLFF
TRBJ1-3 | TRBV3-1/TRBV3-2 | CASSRSFLSGNTIYF
TRBJ1-5 | TRBV28 | CASATLDRPNQPQHF
TRBJ1-2 | TRBV18 | CASSPRQGRGGGYTF
TRBJ2-2 | TRBV28 | CASRAGSRAGELFF
TRBJ2-1 | TRBV29-1 | CSAAPERGEQFF
TRBJ2-5 | TRBV5-1 | CASSPSNRGREETQYF
TRBJ2-7 | TRBV14 | CASSQARDRHYEQYF
TRBJ1-6 | TRBV2 | CASSERGRPNSPLHF
TRBJ2-2 | TRBV7-2 | CASSYRTGANTGELFF
TRBJ1-1 | TRBV6-5 | CASSYSLTLFEAFF
TRBJ1-5 | TRBV9 | CASSRTGGMDQPQHF
TRBJ2-3 | TRBV7-2 | CASSSNGLASQYF
TRBJ1-6 | TRBV18 | CASSPPGVDNSPLHF
TRBJ2-1 | TRBV7-2 | CASSLVGGRGSSYNEQFF
TRBJ1-3 | TRBV28 | CASSPSGNGNTIYF
TRBJ2-7 | TRBV6-6 | CASGTLGQMQYF
TRBJ1-4 | TRBV23-1 | CASSQEGRGVGKLFF
TRBJ2-1 | TRBV28 | CASARREGLAGSEQFF
TRBJ1-6 | TRBV27 | CASSRQGANSPLHF
TRBJ1-6 | TRBV27 | CASSLYYGSSYNSPLHF
TRBJ2-1 | TRBV2 | CASSDRSGGNNEQFF
TRBJ1-1 | TRBV7-8 | CASSRQGALHTEAFF
TRBJ1-6 | TRBV6-2/TRBV6-3 | CASSYKTGPGEVLHF